The next 8 T cell receptor beta chains were all read from a single sample in a study of cytomegalovirus exposure and HLA in healthy donors. Profiling relied on immunoSEQ multiplex PCR, and the TCRdb table lists in-frame clones only, not all of them. There are 80,000 to 90,000 clones in the sample; roughly 97% occur only once, and 0.6% to 0.85% lies in the top ten. Sequenced material: PBMCs. The receptors stem from a man younger than 35 in good health and CMV-seronegative.

This chain links TRBV2 with TRBJ2-1; the match to TRBD1 covers 9 bases. The CDR3 is 14 residues long. Germline loops: CDR1 SNHLY, CDR2 FYNNEI. V was clipped by 3 bases and J by 8 bases; unmatched bases: 5. The CDR3 protein is CASSDSDRGYEQFF. CDR3 nucleotides: TGTGCCAGCAGTGACTCGGACAGGGGATATGAGCAGTTCTTC.

This chain joins TRBV10-3 and TRBJ2-7, with TRBD2 matching over 13 bases. V lost 6 bases, J lost 1 base, and 6 bases stayed unmatched. The CDR3 has 16 residues. Germline V gene sequence: CDR1 ENHRY, CDR2 SYGVKD. The CDR3 DNA reads TGTGCCATCAGCCTCACTAGCGGGAGGGATTCCTACGAGCAGTACTTC. Its translation is CAISLTSGRDSYEQYF.

The chain joins TRBV6-1 to TRBJ1-1; no clear D. Germline loops: CDR1 MNHNS, CDR2 SASEGT. Trimming cost V 5 bases and J 1 base, with 11 bases left between them. This CDR3 has 14 amino acids. CDR3 bases: TGTGCCAGCAGTCAAGTGGCCCAGAACACTGAAGCTTTCTTT. Its protein product is CASSQVAQNTEAFF.

V is TRBV18 and J is TRBJ1-1; D might be TRBD1 (6 bases). Trimming took off 4 bases at V and 2 bases at J, with 14 bases between the two ends. Germline V lookup: CDR1 KGHSH, CDR2 LQKENI. The CDR3 consists of 15 residues. Here the CDR3 reads CASSLSQGPNTEAFF. DNA for the CDR3: TGTGCCAGCTCACTCTCTCAGGGGCCTAACACTGAAGCTTTCTTT. The entire variable domain, with the rest obtained from reference TRBV18 and TRBJ1-1, is as follows: NAGVMQNPRHLVRRRGQEARLRCSPMKGHSHVYWYRQLPEEGLKFMVYLQKENIIDESGMPKERFSAEFPKEGPSILRIQQVVRGDSAAYFCASSLSQGPNTEAFFGQGTRLTVV.

The chain carries TRBV2 and TRBJ1-4, with 7 bases identical to TRBD1. From germline, CDR1 is SNHLY and CDR2 FYNNEI. J lost 7 bases, V lost 6 bases, and 11 bases had no gene match. This CDR3 comprises 15 residues. DNA for the CDR3: TGTGCCAGCAGGAAGGGGGACAGCACAAGTGAAAAACTGTTTTTT. Residues: CASRKGDSTSEKLFF.

The J gene is TRBJ1-2, the V gene TRBV2, with a possible D match to TRBD1 (6 bases). This CDR3 is built from 14 residues. Germline V gives CDR1 SNHLY, CDR2 FYNNEI. Deletions cut 4 bases from V and 5 bases from J, with 14 bases between. The CDR3 loop is CASSASGTSYGYTF. The CDR3 nucleotides are TGTGCCAGCAGTGCATCCGGGACAAGTTATGGCTACACCTTC. Drawing the rest from reference TRBV2 and TRBJ1-2, the complete variable domain is EPEVTQTPSHQVTQMGQEVILRCVPISNHLYFYWYRQILGQKVEFLVSFYNNEISEKSEIFDDQFSVERPDGSNFTLKIRSTKLEDSAMYFCASSASGTSYGYTFGSGTRLTVV.

The rearrangement uses TRBV6-1 and TRBJ2-7, with 7 positions matching TRBD1. This CDR3 has 15 amino acids. V lost 0 bases and J lost 3; bases outside the gene matches: 5. Germline-derived CDR1 and CDR2 are MNHNS and SASEGT. CDR3 region: CASSEAKGAIYEQYV. The DNA for the CDR3 is TGTGCCAGCAGTGAAGCAAAGGGGGCCATCTACGAGCAGTACGTC.

Concerning this clone itself: Its ends do not fully match the called genes, so a read error is possible. This sequence joins TRBV7-6 and TRBJ2-2, with 7 bases aligning to TRBD1. This CDR3 spans 15 amino acids. Germline V CDR1 and CDR2: SGHVS, FNYEAQ. DNA of the CDR3: TGTGCCAGCAGCCTAAGGGACAGCATAGCCGGGAAGCTGTTTTTT. Translating it yields CASSLRDSIAGKLFF.